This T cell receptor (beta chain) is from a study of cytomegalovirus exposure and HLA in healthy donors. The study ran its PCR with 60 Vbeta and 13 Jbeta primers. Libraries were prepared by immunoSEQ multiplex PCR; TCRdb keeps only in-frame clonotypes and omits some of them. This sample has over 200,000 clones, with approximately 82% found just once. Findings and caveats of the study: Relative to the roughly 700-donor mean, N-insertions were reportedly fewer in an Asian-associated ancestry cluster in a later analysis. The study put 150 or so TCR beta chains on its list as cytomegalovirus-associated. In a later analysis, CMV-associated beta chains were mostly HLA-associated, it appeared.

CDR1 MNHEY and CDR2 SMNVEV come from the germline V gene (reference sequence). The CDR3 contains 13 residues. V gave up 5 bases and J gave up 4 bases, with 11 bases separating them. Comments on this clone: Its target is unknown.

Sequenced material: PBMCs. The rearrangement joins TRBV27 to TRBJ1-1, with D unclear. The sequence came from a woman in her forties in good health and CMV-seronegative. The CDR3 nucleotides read TGTGCCAGCAGTCTCGGGGAGCTCACTGAAGCTTTCTTT. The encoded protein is CASSLGELTEAFF.